Below are 13 T cell receptor beta chains sequenced from a single sample in a study of post-analysis software for immune sequencing data. Whole-study findings and limits: TRBV5-6, TRBV5-1 and TRBV20-1 were among 4 or 5 TRBV segments more frequent in patients than controls.

Tagging with unique molecular identifiers was a feature of the TCR beta cDNA libraries. TCRdb itself ran the PCR reads through MiXCR, one entry per CDR3 protein. The table records roughly 540,000 distinct CDR3 sequences, 30% to 40% of them present only once. Their cognate antigens are unknown. The sample consisted of blood. The receptors here all came from a girl aged 2 to 17 with multiple sclerosis.

This clonotype was counted once. V usage is TRBV7-9 and J usage is TRBJ1-1; TRBD1 agrees at 8 bases. The CDR3 runs 12 residues. V shed 4 bases, J shed 13 bases, and the junction held 8 bases outside the gene matches. Germline loops: CDR1 SEHNR, CDR2 FQNEAQ (reference sequence). The CDR3 protein is CASSSGGYQGFF. The DNA for the CDR3 is TGTGCCAGCAGCTCAGGGGGCTACCAGGGTTTCTTT.

This clonotype came up a few times. J is TRBJ2-4 and V is TRBV6-1; D is unresolved. Germline-derived CDR1 and CDR2 are MNHNS and SASEGT. V lost 2 bases to trimming and J lost 8 bases, with 4 bases between them. This CDR3 is built from 11 residues. The CDR3 DNA follows: TGTGCCAGCAGTGAAATGGACATTCAGTACTTC. Translating it yields CASSEMDIQYF.

A single count supports this clonotype. V usage is TRBV19 and J usage is TRBJ1-1, with TRBD1 as a possible D gene (5 bases). Trimming removed 4 bases from V and 0 bases from J, with 9 bases in between. There are 14 residues in the CDR3. Germline CDR1 and CDR2: LNHDA and SQIVND (reference sequence). The CDR3 protein is CASSRGVLNTEAFF. The CDR3 DNA reads TGTGCCAGTAGTAGGGGGGTCTTGAACACTGAAGCTTTCTTT.

This clonotype came up a few times. The junction does not match germline at one end; this may be a read error. The V call is TRBV29-1, the J call TRBJ2-6; D possibly corresponds to TRBD1 (6 bases). The CDR3 spans 15 residues. Germline V lookup: CDR1 SQVTM, CDR2 ANQGSEA. CDR3: CNVGTGTSGANVLTF. The DNA of the CDR3 is TGCAACGTTGGTACAGGGACCTCTGGGGCCAACGTCCTGACTTTC.

This chain connects TRBV28 to TRBJ1-1; possible D gene TRBD1, 5 bases. Germline CDR1 is MDHEN and CDR2 is SYDVKM. The V end lost 2 bases, the J end lost 0 bases, and 10 bases lay between the germline ends. CDR3 size: 15 residues. The CDR3 is CASSLPDSLNTEAFF. The CDR3 DNA follows: TGTGCCAGCAGTTTACCCGACAGTTTGAACACTGAAGCTTTCTTT.

The chain has TRBV7-9 and TRBJ1-2; D gene uncertain. Germline V CDR1 and CDR2: SEHNR, FQNEAQ (reference sequence). The CDR3 extends over 14 amino acids. Trimming took off 2 bases at V and 2 bases at J, with 9 bases between the two ends. The CDR3 here is CASSLIGPNYGYTF. CDR3 DNA sequence: TGTGCCAGCAGCTTAATAGGTCCCAACTATGGCTACACCTTC.

This clonotype came up a few times. The chain links TRBV29-1 to TRBJ1-1; the D is unclear. From germline, CDR1 is SQVTM and CDR2 ANQGSEA. The CDR3 runs 13 residues. Trimming pared 5 bases from V and 7 bases from J, leaving 17 bases between. The CDR3 reads CSVIPRSGIEAFF. The CDR3 DNA sequence: TGCAGCGTTATCCCTAGATCGGGGATTGAAGCTTTCTTT.

This clonotype was picked up a small number of times. CDR3 sequence reads: CATSAHLEIQPQHF. DNA of the CDR3: TGTGCCACCAGCGCACACCTGGAAATTCAGCCCCAGCATTTT. The rearrangement joins TRBV24-1 to TRBJ1-5, with D hard to call. The CDR3 totals 14 residues. Germline lookup yields CDR1 KGHDR and CDR2 SFDVKD. The V end lost 7 bases, the J end lost 6 bases, and 15 bases lay between the germline ends.

V usage is TRBV7-3 and J usage is TRBJ2-3; 9 bases are shared with TRBD2. Germline values: CDR1 SGHTA, CDR2 FQGTGA. CDR3 length: 16 amino acids. V was pared by 4 bases and J by 2 bases, with 7 bases of the junction left unmatched. The CDR3 loop is CASSSGAGGLTDTQYF. CDR3 nucleotide sequence: TGTGCCAGCAGCTCCGGAGCGGGGGGCCTCACAGATACGCAGTATTTT.

The chain joins TRBV7-9 to TRBJ2-7; the match to TRBD1 covers 8 bases. The CDR3 spans 17 residues. Unmatched junction bases numbered 11, after V lost 4 bases and J lost 0 bases. The germline V gene encodes CDR1 SEHNR and CDR2 FQNEAQ (reference sequence). The CDR3 sequence: CASSSGSGGWSSYEQYF. The CDR3 region has the DNA TGTGCCAGCAGCTCCGGGTCAGGGGGCTGGAGCTCCTACGAGCAGTACTTC.

This clonotype was observed a handful of times. The chain joins TRBV4-1 to TRBJ1-2, with TRBD1 matching 7 bases. V lost 6 bases and J lost 2; bases outside the gene matches: 3. The CDR3 has 13 residues. Germline V gene data show CDR1 as MGHRA and CDR2 as YSYEKL. CDR3 DNA: TGCGCCAGCAGGATGACAGGGAACTATGGCTACACCTTC. Its translation: CASRMTGNYGYTF.

CDR3 region: CSAPRDIDYEQYF. The DNA of the CDR3 is TGCAGTGCTCCCCGGGACATTGACTACGAGCAGTACTTC. This chain links TRBV20-1 with TRBJ2-7, with D tentatively TRBD1 (6 bases). V was pared by 5 bases and J by 3 bases, with 14 bases between. Germline-derived CDR1 and CDR2 are DFQATT and SNEGSKA (reference sequence). This CDR3 region has 13 residues.

This clonotype was observed a handful of times. CDR3 DNA sequence: TGCGCCAGCAGTGAGGCTAGCGGTTCCACAGATACGCAGTATTTT. Translation gives CASSEASGSTDTQYF. V is TRBV10-2 and J is TRBJ2-3; 7 nucleotides agree with TRBD2. The CDR3 is made up of 15 amino acids. The V and J ends lost 2 bases and 2 bases, in that order; junction bases with no gene match: 4. The germline V gene encodes CDR1 WSHSY and CDR2 SAAADI.